This T cell receptor beta chain was found in a study of shared clonotypes between healthy human individuals. Study-level points and caveats: Rarefaction showed that sequencing of sorted subsets was incomplete (despite large depth).

Germline loops: CDR1 SGHRS, CDR2 YFSETQ. This CDR3 spans 15 amino acids. V lost 5 bases, J lost 3 bases, and 9 bases stayed unmatched. Methods used by the authors: Sequence data from immunoSEQ were junction-only and lacked quality scores; consequently, filtering differed. TCRdb's copy holds only in-frame clones and misses some; the assay was immunoSEQ multiplex PCR. From that table come the V and J calls and clone size; the DNA was used to work out D and trimming. The table has more than 900,000 clones, about four fifths seen once; the top ten hold around 0.61%. On this clone: Its target is not known.

The sequence was obtained from a man aged 18 to 35 in good health. Some clones in this sample may be carry-over from other donors' samples. Sequencing was done on a sample of memory CD4+ T cells from PBMCs. The subset here: CD45RA-negative fraction. V usage is TRBV5-1 and J usage is TRBJ2-3; TRBD2 matches at 7 bases. This CDR3 reads CASSPRDYPTDTQYF. The CDR3, as DNA: TGCGCCAGCAGTCCACGGGACTACCCTACAGATACGCAGTATTTT. Looking up the rest from reference TRBV5-1 and TRBJ2-3 gives the full variable domain: KAGVTQTPRYLIKTRGQQVTLSCSPISGHRSVSWYQQTPGQGLQFLFEYFSETQRNKGNFPGRFSGRQFSNSRSEMNVSTLELGDSALYLCASSPRDYPTDTQYFGPGTRLTVL.